The table lists the clone carrying this T cell receptor (beta chain) with a few counts. J gave up 4 bases and V 1 base, and 4 bases lay outside the gene matches. Germline assignment: CDR1 SGHTA and CDR2 FQGNSA. CDR3 length: 15 amino acids. The sample is drawn from a study of early T cells in non-severe SARS-CoV-2 infection. Unique molecular identifiers were added to individual cDNA molecules. TCRdb recomputed calls from the 5' RACE reads with MiXCR, one row per CDR3 protein. The table records 70,000 to 75,000 distinct CDR3 sequences, roughly an eighth of them present only once. Sequenced: whole blood. The rearrangement uses TRBV7-2 and TRBJ1-2, with 9 bases that match TRBD1. The source of this sequence is an adult who was a healthcare worker with PCR-confirmed SARS-CoV-2 infection or an uninfected control (not recorded which). CDR3: CASSLEGQGFYGYTF. The CDR3 DNA reads as TGTGCCAGCAGCTTAGAGGGACAGGGATTCTATGGCTACACCTTC.